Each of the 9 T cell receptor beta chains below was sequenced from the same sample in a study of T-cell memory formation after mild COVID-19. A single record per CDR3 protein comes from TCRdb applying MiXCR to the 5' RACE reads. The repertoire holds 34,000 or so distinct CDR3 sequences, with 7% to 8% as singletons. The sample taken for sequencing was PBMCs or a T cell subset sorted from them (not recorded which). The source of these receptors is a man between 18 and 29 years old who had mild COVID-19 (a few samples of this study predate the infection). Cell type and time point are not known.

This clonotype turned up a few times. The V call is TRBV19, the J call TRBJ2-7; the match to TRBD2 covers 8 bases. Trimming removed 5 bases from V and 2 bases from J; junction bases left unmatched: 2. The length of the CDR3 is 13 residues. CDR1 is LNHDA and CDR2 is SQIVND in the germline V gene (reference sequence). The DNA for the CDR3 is TGTGCCAGTAGTGTGGGACTAGCCTACGAGCAGTACGTC. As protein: CASSVGLAYEQYV.

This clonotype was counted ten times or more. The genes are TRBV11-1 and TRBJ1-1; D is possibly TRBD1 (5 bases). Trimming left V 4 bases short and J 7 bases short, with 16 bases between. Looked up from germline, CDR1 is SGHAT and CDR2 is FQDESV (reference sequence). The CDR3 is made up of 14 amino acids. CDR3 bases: TGTGCCAGCAGCTGGAGGGGCGAACGGGTTGAAGCTTTCTTT. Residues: CASSWRGERVEAFF.

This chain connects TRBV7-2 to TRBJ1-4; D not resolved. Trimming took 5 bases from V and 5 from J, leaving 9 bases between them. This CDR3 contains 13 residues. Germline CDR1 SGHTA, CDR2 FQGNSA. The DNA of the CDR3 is TGTGCCAGCAGCAGGGCTATCAATGAAAAACTGTTTTTT. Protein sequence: CASSRAINEKLFF.

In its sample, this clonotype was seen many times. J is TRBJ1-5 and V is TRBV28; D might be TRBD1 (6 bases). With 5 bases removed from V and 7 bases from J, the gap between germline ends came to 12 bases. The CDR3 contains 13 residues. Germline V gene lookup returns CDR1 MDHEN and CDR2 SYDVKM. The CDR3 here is CASSPQGWQPQHF. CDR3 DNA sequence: TGTGCCAGCAGTCCACAGGGATGGCAGCCCCAGCATTTT.

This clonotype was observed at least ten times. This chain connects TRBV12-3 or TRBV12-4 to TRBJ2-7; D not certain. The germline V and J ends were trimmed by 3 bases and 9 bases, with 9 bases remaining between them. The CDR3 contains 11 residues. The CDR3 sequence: CASSFEYGQYF. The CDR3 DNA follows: TGTGCCAGCAGTTTTGAATATGGGCAGTACTTC.

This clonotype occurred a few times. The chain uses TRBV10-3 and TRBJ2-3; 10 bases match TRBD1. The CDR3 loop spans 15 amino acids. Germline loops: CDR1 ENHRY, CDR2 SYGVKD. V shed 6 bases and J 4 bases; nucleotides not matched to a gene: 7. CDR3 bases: TGTGCCATCAGAACCGGGACAGGGGACGCAGATACGCAGTATTTT. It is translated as CAIRTGTGDADTQYF.

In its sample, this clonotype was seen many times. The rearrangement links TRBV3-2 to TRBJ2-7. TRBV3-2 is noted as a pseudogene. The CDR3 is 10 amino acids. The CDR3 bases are TGTGCCAGCAGCCAAAACGAGCAGTACGTC. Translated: CASSQNEQYV.

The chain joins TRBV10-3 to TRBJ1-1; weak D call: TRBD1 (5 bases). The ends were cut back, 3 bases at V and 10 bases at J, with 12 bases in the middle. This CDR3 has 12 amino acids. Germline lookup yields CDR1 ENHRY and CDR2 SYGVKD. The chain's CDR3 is CAISEPGEGAFF. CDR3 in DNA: TGTGCCATCAGTGAACCGGGGGAAGGAGCTTTCTTT.

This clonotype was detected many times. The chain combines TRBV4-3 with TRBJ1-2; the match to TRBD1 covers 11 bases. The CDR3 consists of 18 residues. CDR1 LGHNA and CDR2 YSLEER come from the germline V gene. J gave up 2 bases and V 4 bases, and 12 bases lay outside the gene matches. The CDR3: CASSPQDRGLSENYGYTF. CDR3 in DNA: TGCGCCAGCAGCCCCCAGGACAGGGGGCTATCGGAGAACTATGGCTACACCTTC.